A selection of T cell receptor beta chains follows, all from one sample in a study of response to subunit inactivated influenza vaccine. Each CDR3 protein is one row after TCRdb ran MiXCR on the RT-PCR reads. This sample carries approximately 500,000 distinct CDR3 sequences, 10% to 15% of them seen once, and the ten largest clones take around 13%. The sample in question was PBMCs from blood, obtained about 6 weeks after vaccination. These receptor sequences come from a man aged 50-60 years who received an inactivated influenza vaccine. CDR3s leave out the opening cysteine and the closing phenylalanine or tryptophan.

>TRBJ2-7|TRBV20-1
SAQGLAGSYEQY
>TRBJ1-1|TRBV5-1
ASSLGTTNTEAF
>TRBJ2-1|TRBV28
ASSLSPGMDEQF
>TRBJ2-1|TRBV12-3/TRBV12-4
AISPRLAGASYAYNEQF
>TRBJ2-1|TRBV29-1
SVGGTSGRGGNEQF
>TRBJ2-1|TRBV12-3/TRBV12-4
ASSSASVEQF
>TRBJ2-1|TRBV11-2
ASSLVSEQF
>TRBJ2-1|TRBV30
AWSPSGQGYNEQF
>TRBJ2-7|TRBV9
ASSVGGQSSYEQY
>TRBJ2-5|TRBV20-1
SARVVGETQY
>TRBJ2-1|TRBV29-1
SVGAGGLNEQF
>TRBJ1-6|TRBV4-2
ASSHKTGQGMNSPLH
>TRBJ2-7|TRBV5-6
ASSSDSWYSYEQY
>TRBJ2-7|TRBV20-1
SARGASYEQY
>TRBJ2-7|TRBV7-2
ASSLTGEGYEQY
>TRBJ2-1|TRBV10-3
AISPGLDYNEQF
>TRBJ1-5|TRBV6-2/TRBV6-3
ASSFSLGDSLNQPQH
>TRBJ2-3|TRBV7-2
ASSPEGSGADTQY
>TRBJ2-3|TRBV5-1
ASRTSGRAGWDTQY
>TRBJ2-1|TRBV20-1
SASLGLATSEQF
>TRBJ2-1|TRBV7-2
ASSLGEVGLAGEF
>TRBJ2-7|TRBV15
ATSRPDSVPYEQY
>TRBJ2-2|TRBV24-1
ATWWSGELF
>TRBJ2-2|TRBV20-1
SAPYPGRANTGELF
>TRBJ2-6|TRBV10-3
ATTTGSGANVLT
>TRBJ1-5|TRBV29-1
SVAAAANNQPQH
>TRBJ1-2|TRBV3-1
ASSQGTGLYGYT
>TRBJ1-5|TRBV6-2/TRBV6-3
ASSYQLRAGGRIQH
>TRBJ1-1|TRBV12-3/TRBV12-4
ASSSWTGSTEAF
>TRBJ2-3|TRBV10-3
AIRSTGGTDTQY
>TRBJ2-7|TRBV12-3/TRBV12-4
ASSSSDTYEQY
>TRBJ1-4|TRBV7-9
ASTRGEKLF
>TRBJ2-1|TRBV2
TFCCVSVGGRIPYNEQF
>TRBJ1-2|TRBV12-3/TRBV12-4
ASSLGQGRANYGYT
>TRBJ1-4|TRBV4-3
ASSHRTGLVREKLF
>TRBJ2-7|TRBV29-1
SVARLTGTRSYEQY
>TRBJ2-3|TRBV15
ATSRYLLAAGDTQY